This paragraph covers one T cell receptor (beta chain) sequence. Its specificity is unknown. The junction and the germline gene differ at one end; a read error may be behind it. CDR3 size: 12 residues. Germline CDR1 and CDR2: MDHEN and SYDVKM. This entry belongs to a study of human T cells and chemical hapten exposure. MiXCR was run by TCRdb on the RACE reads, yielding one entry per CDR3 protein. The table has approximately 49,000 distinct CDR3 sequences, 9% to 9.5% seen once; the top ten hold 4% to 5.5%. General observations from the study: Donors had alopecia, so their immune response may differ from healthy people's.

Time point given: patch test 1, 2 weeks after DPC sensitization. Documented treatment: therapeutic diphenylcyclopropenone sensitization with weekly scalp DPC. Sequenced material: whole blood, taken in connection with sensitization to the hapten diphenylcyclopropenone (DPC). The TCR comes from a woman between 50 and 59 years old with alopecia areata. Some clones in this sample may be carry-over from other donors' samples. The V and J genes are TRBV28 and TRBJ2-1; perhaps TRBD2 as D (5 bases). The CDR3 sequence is CVSSFRGLEQFF. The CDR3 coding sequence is TGTGTCAGCAGTTTTAGAGGGCTTGAGCAGTTCTTC.